Listed below are T cell receptor beta chains from one sample, sequenced in a study of Ad26.COV2.S vaccination and SARS-CoV-2 variants. Profiling relied on immunoSEQ multiplex PCR, and the TCRdb table lists in-frame clones only, not all of them. This table has 430,000 or so clones, roughly nine tenths appearing once. The sequencing here drew on peripheral blood, taken in a trial of Ad26.COV2.S vaccine versus placebo. All receptors derive from a person aged 18-65 years who received the Ad26.COV2.S COVID-19 vaccine or a placebo. Both conserved end residues are part of each CDR3. D genes are given only for firm matches. Clone size is shown for a subset of rows, as once, few, many or a class of expanded clone.

TRBV7-2	TRBJ2-1	NA	once	TGTGCCAGCAGCTTATCGGGGGCACGGAGAAGTGAGCAGTTCTTC	CASSLSGARRSEQFF
TRBV3-1/TRBV3-2	TRBJ1-1	NA	NA	TGTGCCAGCAGCCTCACGAGGAGGGGGTCCACTGAAGCTTTCTTT	CASSLTRRGSTEAFF
TRBV7-2	TRBJ2-3	TRBD2	NA	TGTGCCAGCAGCTTTCCGACTAGCGGGGCAGATACGCAGTATTTT	CASSFPTSGADTQYF
TRBV9	TRBJ2-7	NA	NA	TGTGCCAGCAGCGTAGGGGGAGGGGGGCCCTACGAGCAGTACTTC	CASSVGGGGPYEQYF
TRBV19	TRBJ2-1	TRBD1	NA	TGTGCCAGTAGTATAGATCGGCCCGGGGACAGGGGGAGACAAAATGAGCAGTTCTTC	CASSIDRPGDRGRQNEQFF
TRBV19	TRBJ1-2	NA	NA	TGTGCCAGTAGTATAGGGCCGATAAACTATGGCTACACCTTC	CASSIGPINYGYTF
TRBV3-1/TRBV3-2	TRBJ2-1	TRBD2	NA	TGTGCCAGCAGCCAAGTCTCTAGCGGGAGGAGGGGCTCCCGGCAGTTCTTC	CASSQVSSGRRGSRQFF
TRBV6-2/TRBV6-3	TRBJ2-1	TRBD2	NA	TGTGCCAGCAGCAAGACTAGCCCATACAATGAGCAGTTCTTC	CASSKTSPYNEQFF
TRBV4-3	TRBJ2-1	NA	NA	TGCGCCAGCAGCCAAGAGACGGTGGGTGAGCAGTTCTTC	CASSQETVGEQFF
TRBV10-3	TRBJ1-2	NA	NA	TGTGCCATCAGTGGGCGGGGAGACGGCTACACCTTC	CAISGRGDGYTF
TRBV1	TRBJ2-1	NA	NA	TGCACCAGCAGCCAACCCGGGATCGGGTCCTACAATGAGCAGTTCTTC	CTSSQPGIGSYNEQFF
TRBV15	TRBJ1-1	NA	NA	TGTGTAGACGGGGCATACTTGAACACTGAAGCTTTCTTT	CVDGAYLNTEAFF
TRBV5-1	TRBJ1-4	NA	NA	TGCGCCAGCAGCTTAGGAGACGGCCCCAGCGAAAAACTGTTTTTT	CASSLGDGPSEKLFF
TRBV29-1	TRBJ2-1	TRBD2	NA	TGCAGCGTTAGCGGGGGGCGAGTCTCCTACAATGAGCAGTTCTTC	CSVSGGRVSYNEQFF
TRBV10-3	TRBJ1-6	TRBD1	NA	TGTGCCGCTACAGGGGGTTATAATTCACCCCTCCACTTT	CAATGGYNSPLHF
TRBV25-1	TRBJ1-1	TRBD1	once	TGTGCCAGCAGTGTCACAGGGGTCCTGAACACTGAAGCTTTCTTT	CASSVTGVLNTEAFF
TRBV18	TRBJ1-2	NA	NA	TGTGCCAGCTCACCCTCTAGGGGCGTGGGCGCGGTCGGCTACACCTTC	CASSPSRGVGAVGYTF
TRBV7-3	TRBJ1-1	NA	NA	TGTGCCAGCAGCTTATTGGGGGAAAACACTGAAGCTTTCTTT	CASSLLGENTEAFF
TRBV7-3	TRBJ2-1	TRBD1	NA	TGTGCCAGCAGCCCCGGGGTAGGGGGCCAGTATGAGCAGTTCTTC	CASSPGVGGQYEQFF
TRBV6-2/TRBV6-3	TRBJ2-6	NA	NA	TGTGCCAGCAGCCTCAGGGGCGTTGGGGCCAACGTCCTGACTTTC	CASSLRGVGANVLTF
TRBV5-4	TRBJ1-2	TRBD1	few	TGTGCCAGCAGCTCCTCCCAGGGGGATCCCTATGGCTACACCTTC	CASSSSQGDPYGYTF
TRBV6-5	TRBJ2-7	NA	NA	TGTGCCAGCAGTTTTCTCGGGACGGCTAACTACGAGCAGTACTTC	CASSFLGTANYEQYF
TRBV7-8	TRBJ1-1	NA	NA	TGTGCCAGCAGCGTTAGGGGGAACACTGAAGCTTTCTTT	CASSVRGNTEAFF
TRBV3-1/TRBV3-2	TRBJ1-5	NA	few	TGTGCCAGCAGCCAAGATCAGGGTTTCGGCAATCAGCCCCAGCATTTT	CASSQDQGFGNQPQHF
TRBV29-1	TRBJ1-1	NA	NA	TGCAGCGTTGAAAAAAATGCTGGGGGTGGTTCGGAAGCTTTCTTT	CSVEKNAGGGSEAFF
TRBV5-1	TRBJ2-5	TRBD2	NA	TGCGCCAGCAGCCCTATCGCGGGGGGGACGGGGACCCAGTACTTC	CASSPIAGGTGTQYF
TRBV7-2	TRBJ2-7	NA	once	TGTGCCAGCAGCTTAAATAGGGCAAGCGTGGGTGGCGAGCAGTACTTC	CASSLNRASVGGEQYF
TRBV7-8	TRBJ1-5	NA	NA	TGTGCCAGCAGCCAAACAGGCTACCTTAATCAGCCCCAGCATTTT	CASSQTGYLNQPQHF
TRBV15	TRBJ2-5	NA	NA	TGTGCCACCAGCAGAGCCCCTGGAGGGGAGACCCAGTACTTC	CATSRAPGGETQYF
TRBV11-1	TRBJ2-7	NA	NA	TGTGCCAGCAGCTATAACAGGGCAGAGCAGTACTTC	CASSYNRAEQYF
TRBV7-2	TRBJ2-3	NA	NA	TGTGCCAGCAGCTTAGTTGAGCAGGTTACGCAGTATTTT	CASSLVEQVTQYF
TRBV6-2/TRBV6-3	TRBJ2-5	NA	NA	TGTGCCAGCAGTGCCCTATCCCAAGAGACCCAGTACTTC	CASSALSQETQYF
TRBV5-1	TRBJ1-1	NA	NA	TGCGCCAGCAGCTTGGGAGGGGGCACTGAAGCTTTCTTT	CASSLGGGTEAFF
TRBV7-8	TRBJ1-1	TRBD1	NA	TGTGCCAGCAGCTTAGAGGGACAGTCCGTGTCAGCTTTCTTT	CASSLEGQSVSAFF
TRBV7-2	TRBJ2-5	NA	NA	TGTGCCAGCAGCCCGGGACCGAGCCAAGAGACCCAGTACTTC	CASSPGPSQETQYF
TRBV3-1/TRBV3-2	TRBJ2-6	TRBD1	once	TGTGCCAGCAGAAGGACAGGGGCCCCTGGGGCCAACGTCCTGACTTTC	CASRRTGAPGANVLTF
TRBV4-3	TRBJ2-4	TRBD2	NA	TGCGCCAGCAGCCAAGCCCCGACTAGCGGAGGGAACATTCAGTACTTC	CASSQAPTSGGNIQYF
TRBV19	TRBJ1-2	NA	NA	TGTGCCAGTAGGAGGCCTAGACTCCGAAGTCATGATAACTATGGCTACACCTTC	CASRRPRLRSHDNYGYTF
TRBV12-5	TRBJ2-1	TRBD1	NA	TGTGCTAGTGGCCTTGACAGGGGCGGTAGTAATGAGCAGTTCTTC	CASGLDRGGSNEQFF